This T cell receptor (beta chain) was observed in a study of CD8 T cells in ankylosing spondylitis. Making use of molecular barcodes, quantitative 5'-RACE generated TCR beta libraries. A single record per CDR3 protein comes from TCRdb applying MiXCR to the 5' RACE reads. The sample lists about 440,000 distinct CDR3 sequences, roughly 17% occurring once. This clonotype was seen repeatedly, ten times or more. Its antigen remains unidentified. Findings and caveats of the study: Clones that were linked to disease were CD8+ and were relatively rare in peripheral blood. In synovial fluid and blood from reactive arthritis, some motif variants were previously reported. Several highly homologous variants made up a TCR beta motif, and this motif appeared characteristic of ankylosing spondylitis blood.

The ends lost 7 bases at V and 11 bases at J; junction bases unmatched: 10. This CDR3 has 13 amino acids. The receptor was derived from a male donor with ankylosing spondylitis. The rearrangement links TRBV12-3 or TRBV12-4 to TRBJ1-4; TRBD1 aligns across 7 bases. Sequencing was performed on blood, either unsorted or a sorted T cell fraction (not recorded which). DNA for the CDR3: TGTGCCAGCACAACAGGGGACGACGGGAAACTGTTTTTT. It specifies CASTTGDDGKLFF.